Shown below are 25 T cell receptor beta chains from a single sample sequenced in a study of shared clonotypes between healthy human individuals. Using immunoSEQ multiplex PCR, the repertoire was profiled, and TCRdb retains in-frame clones only, with some absent. Among around 940,000 clones listed, about three quarters were seen once. The material sequenced was memory CD4+ T cells sorted from blood. Subset specified: CD45RA-negative fraction. Receptors were obtained from a man younger than 35 in good health.

This clone was detected a few times. This rearrangement joins TRBV30 to TRBJ1-4; D ambiguous. V lost 4 bases and J lost 6, with 9 bases in between. The CDR3 has 12 amino acids. The germline CDR1 and CDR2 sequences are GTSNPN and SVGIG (reference sequence). The CDR3 region is CAWNQVYEKLFF. The CDR3 nucleotides are TGTGCCTGGAACCAGGTTTATGAAAAACTGTTTTTT.

V and J are TRBV7-9 and TRBJ2-1; 7 positions match TRBD1. This CDR3 region has 13 residues. V lost 5 bases, J lost 4 bases, and 2 bases stayed unmatched. Germline V gene sequence: CDR1 SEHNR, CDR2 FQNEAQ (reference sequence). CDR3 DNA: TGTGCCAGCAGCCGGGGACAGTACAATGAGCAGTTCTTC. Translation gives CASSRGQYNEQFF.

The chain recombines TRBV19 with TRBJ2-7; 8 bases align to TRBD1. Looked up from germline, CDR1 is LNHDA and CDR2 is SQIVND (reference sequence). V trimming: 6 bases; J trimming: 0 bases; junction bases outside the gene matches: 7. The CDR3 totals 15 residues. The CDR3 coding sequence is TGTGCCAGTAGGAACAGGGGGATCGACTCCTACGAGCAGTACTTC. Translating gives CASRNRGIDSYEQYF.

The rearrangement joins TRBV9 to TRBJ1-6; D gene uncertain. Trimming pared 4 bases from V and 10 bases from J, leaving 12 bases between. Per the germline V gene, CDR1 is SGDLS and CDR2 is YYNGEE. The CDR3 consists of 13 residues. The CDR3 nucleotides are TGTGCCAGCAGCCGCGGACCTTTCTCACCCCTCCACTTT. It yields the protein CASSRGPFSPLHF.

The chain joins TRBV5-1 to TRBJ1-1; a possible D gene is TRBD1 (5 bases). Germline V gives CDR1 SGHRS, CDR2 YFSETQ. The CDR3 runs 15 residues. V was pared by 0 bases and J by 5 bases, with 14 bases between. For the CDR3, the DNA is TGCGCCAGCAGCTTGGCCAGTGGGGGGTTGACTGAAGCTTTCTTT. Its protein product is CASSLASGGLTEAFF.

V and J are TRBV7-9 and TRBJ1-6, with D maybe TRBD1 (5 bases). V lost 5 bases and J 9 bases, leaving 14 bases between the germline ends. There are 14 residues in the CDR3. Germline lookup yields CDR1 SEHNR and CDR2 FQNEAQ (reference sequence). CDR3 bases: TGTGCCAGCAGCCCACGGGGGTCCGGTTCACCCCTCCACTTT. This codes for CASSPRGSGSPLHF.

The V and J genes are TRBV7-9 and TRBJ1-1; D gene uncertain. The germline V gene has CDR1 SEHNR and CDR2 FQNEAQ (reference sequence). V was cut by 1 base and J by 10 bases, with 22 bases left in between. This CDR3 is 16 amino acids long. The CDR3 DNA reads TGTGCCAGCAGCTTAGTTCGGGATGTGGGCGTAGCGAGAGCTTTCTTT. Amino acid sequence: CASSLVRDVGVARAFF.

Of note for this clone: Different DNA sequences within this sample yield the same CDR3. V gene TRBV29-1 combines with J gene TRBJ2-3; D is uncertain. V was trimmed by 4 bases and J by 2 bases, leaving 10 bases between them. Germline V gene data show CDR1 as SQVTM and CDR2 as ANQGSEA. The CDR3 sequence is 13 residues long. Written as DNA, the CDR3 is TGCAGCGTTGCTAGTCCCCTCACAGATACGCAGTATTTT. Its translation: CSVASPLTDTQYF.

The CDR3 here is CASNQGEVSPLHF. CDR3 DNA sequence: TGTGCCAGCAATCAGGGAGAGGTTTCACCCCTCCACTTT. The V gene is TRBV2, the J gene TRBJ1-6; possible D gene TRBD1, 5 bases. The length of the CDR3 is 13 residues. Trimming took off 7 bases at V and 9 bases at J, with 13 bases between the two ends. CDR1 SNHLY and CDR2 FYNNEI come from the germline V gene.

This CDR3 is CATTGTAHYEQYF. The CDR3 coding sequence is TGTGCCACCACCGGGACAGCCCACTACGAGCAGTACTTC. This rearrangement joins TRBV28 to TRBJ2-7; TRBD1 aligns across 7 bases. Trimming at V came to 10 bases and at J to 3 bases, leaving 9 bases not matched to a gene. This CDR3 has 13 residues. The germline gives CDR1 MDHEN, CDR2 SYDVKM.

The chain has TRBV2 and TRBJ2-7; 9 bases are a match to TRBD1. There are 12 residues in the CDR3. Per the germline V gene, CDR1 is SNHLY and CDR2 is FYNNEI. The V segment lost 5 bases and the J segment 12 bases; nucleotides outside the gene matches: 8. The CDR3 reads CASSLQGALSYF. CDR3 bases: TGTGCCAGCAGTCTACAGGGGGCATTATCGTACTTC.

The CDR3: CASSEGVAHTDTQYF. CDR3 coding DNA: TGTGCCAGCAGTGAAGGGGTAGCCCATACAGATACGCAGTATTTT. The chain joins TRBV6-4 to TRBJ2-3; perhaps TRBD1 as D (5 bases). Germline assignment: CDR1 MRHNA and CDR2 SNTAGT. The CDR3 totals 15 residues. V lost 3 bases, J lost 3 bases, and 13 bases lay in between.

The rearrangement links TRBV5-4 to TRBJ2-6; 7 bases fit TRBD1. The germline V gene encodes CDR1 SGHNT and CDR2 YYREEE (reference sequence). CDR3 length: 17 residues. V was clipped by 3 bases and J by 4 bases; unmatched bases: 10. This CDR3 is CASSSGTALSGANVLTF. The DNA for the CDR3 is TGTGCCAGCAGCTCCGGGACAGCGCTCTCCGGGGCCAACGTCCTGACTTTC.

This clone was detected only a few times. V usage is TRBV18 and J usage is TRBJ1-4; the match to TRBD1 covers 9 bases. Per the germline V gene, CDR1 is KGHSH and CDR2 is LQKENI. V gave up 5 bases and J gave up 8 bases; unmatched junction bases: 6. The CDR3 covers 14 residues. The CDR3, as DNA: TGTGCCAGCTCAACACAGGGGGCTCTGGAAAAACTGTTTTTT. Protein sequence: CASSTQGALEKLFF.

The rearrangement joins TRBV7-9 to TRBJ1-4; 7 bases agree with TRBD1. CDR1 SEHNR and CDR2 FQNEAQ come from the germline V gene (reference sequence). V trimming: 6 bases; J trimming: 10 bases; junction bases outside the gene matches: 8. The CDR3 contains 13 residues. Written as DNA, the CDR3 is TGTGCCAGCAGATCGACAGGGCCCGGAAAACTGTTTTTT. Its translation: CASRSTGPGKLFF. Supplemented by reference TRBV7-9 and TRBJ1-4, the full variable domain reads DTGVSQNPRHKITKRGQNVTFRCDPISEHNRLYWYRQTLGQGPEFLTYFQNEAQLEKSRLLSDRFSAERPKGSFSTLEIQRTEQGDSAMYLCASRSTGPGKLFFGSGTQLSVL.

The V and J genes are TRBV19 and TRBJ1-1, with D unclear. The CDR3 consists of 12 residues. The V gene lost 7 bases and the J gene lost 13 bases, with 19 bases spanning the gap. CDR1 is LNHDA, CDR2 SQIVND, per germline (reference sequence). DNA for the CDR3: TGTGCCAGTAATGCGGGCACCACGGGGAGTTTCTTT. The encoded protein is CASNAGTTGSFF.

A single count supports this clone. V and J are TRBV18 and TRBJ1-4; D remains ambiguous. CDR3 length: 14 amino acids. Trimming left V 3 bases short and J 8 bases short, with 13 bases between. CDR1 KGHSH and CDR2 LQKENI come from the germline V gene. In nucleotides, the CDR3 is TGTGCCAGCTCACCCTCGTTAGAGGGAGAAAAACTGTTTTTT. Its translation: CASSPSLEGEKLFF.

V is TRBV6-5 and J is TRBJ1-2; no definite D call. The germline V gene encodes CDR1 MNHEY and CDR2 SVGAGI. The CDR3 contains 16 residues. V was trimmed by 0 bases and J by 8 bases, leaving 19 bases between them. CDR3 loop: CASSYSIFQPRPGYTF. The DNA of the CDR3 is TGTGCCAGCAGTTACTCGATATTCCAGCCTAGGCCAGGCTACACCTTC.

The chain is built from TRBV5-1 and TRBJ1-1; D is perhaps TRBD1 (6 bases). V lost 5 bases to trimming and J lost 0 bases, with 11 bases between them. This CDR3 comprises 14 residues. Germline lookup yields CDR1 SGHRS and CDR2 YFSETQ. The CDR3 nucleotides are TGCGCCAGCAGTCGACAGGCTGTGAACACTGAAGCTTTCTTT. Translation: CASSRQAVNTEAFF.

This clone was counted a few times. This chain uses TRBV19 with TRBJ1-4; D gene ambiguous. Trimming shortened V by 6 bases and J by 8 bases, and 16 bases separated the two germline ends. Germline V gene data show CDR1 as LNHDA and CDR2 as SQIVND (reference sequence). This CDR3 has 14 amino acids. CDR3 amino acids: CASRRATLAEKLFF. The CDR3 DNA reads as TGTGCCAGTAGACGGGCTACTCTTGCAGAAAAACTGTTTTTT.

This clone was counted only a few times. The genes are TRBV27 and TRBJ2-2; TRBD2 agrees at 9 bases. Trimming cost V 0 bases and J 7 bases; bases outside gene matches: 6. This CDR3 has 16 residues. Germline-derived CDR1 and CDR2 are MNHEY and SMNVEV (reference sequence). The CDR3 loop reads CASSLSGGRARGELFF. In nucleotides, the CDR3 is TGTGCCAGCAGTTTATCGGGCGGGAGGGCCCGCGGGGAGCTGTTTTTT.

This clone was counted only a few times. V usage is TRBV19 and J usage is TRBJ2-1; D is possibly TRBD1 or TRBD2 (5 bases each). This CDR3 is built from 14 residues. Trimming removed 4 bases at V and 9 bases at J, with 16 bases between. Germline V lookup: CDR1 LNHDA, CDR2 SQIVND (reference sequence). In DNA, the CDR3 is TGTGCCAGTAGTAACCGGGACCATCGTGGTGAGCAGTTCTTC. This gives the protein CASSNRDHRGEQFF.

The chain employs TRBV27 and TRBJ1-5; TRBD1 matches 9 bases. Germline CDR1 is MNHEY and CDR2 is SMNVEV (reference sequence). V lost 3 bases to trimming and J lost 5 bases; unmatched junction nucleotides: 8. This CDR3 region has 16 residues. The CDR3 protein is CASSFMGQGPDQPQHF. CDR3 bases: TGTGCCAGCAGTTTTATGGGACAGGGTCCTGATCAGCCCCAGCATTTT.

The rearrangement uses TRBV27 and TRBJ2-2; D is unresolved. Germline CDR1 and CDR2: MNHEY and SMNVEV (reference sequence). The ends were cut back, 6 bases at V and 0 bases at J, with 8 bases in the middle. This CDR3 region has 14 residues. CDR3 bases: TGTGCCAGCAGATACACAGCGAACACCGGGGAGCTGTTTTTT. This translates into CASRYTANTGELFF.

This clone has just a few counts. This chain uses TRBV5-6 with TRBJ1-2, with TRBD1 matching over 8 bases. This CDR3 is 15 amino acids long. Germline V lookup: CDR1 SGHDT, CDR2 YYEEEE. The J segment lost 2 bases and the V segment lost 4 bases, leaving 7 bases of the junction unmatched. The CDR3 nucleotides read TGTGCCAGCAGCGCGGCAGGGGGCTCAAACTATGGCTACACCTTC. It specifies CASSAAGGSNYGYTF.